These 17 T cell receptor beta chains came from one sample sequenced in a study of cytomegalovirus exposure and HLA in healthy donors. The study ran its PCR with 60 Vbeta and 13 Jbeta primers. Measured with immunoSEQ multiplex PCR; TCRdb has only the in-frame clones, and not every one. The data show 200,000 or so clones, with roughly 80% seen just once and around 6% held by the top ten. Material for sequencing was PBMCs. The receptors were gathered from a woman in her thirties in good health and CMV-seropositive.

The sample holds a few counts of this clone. Written as DNA, the CDR3 is TGTGCCAGTAGTCCCGGGACTAGGGGACGCAATGAGCAGTTCTTC. Residues: CASSPGTRGRNEQFF. The J gene is TRBJ2-1, the V gene TRBV19; 8 nucleotides match TRBD2. The CDR3 spans 15 residues. CDR1 and CDR2 from the germline V gene are LNHDA and SQIVND (reference sequence). With V trimmed by 5 bases and J by 6 bases, 9 bases remained unmatched.

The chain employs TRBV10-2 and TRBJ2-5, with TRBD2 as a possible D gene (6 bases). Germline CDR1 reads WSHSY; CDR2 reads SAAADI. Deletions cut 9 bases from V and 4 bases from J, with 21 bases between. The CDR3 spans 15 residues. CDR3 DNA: TGCGCCAGTCGAGGAAAGACTAGACTTGGAGAGACCCAGTACTTC. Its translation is CASRGKTRLGETQYF.

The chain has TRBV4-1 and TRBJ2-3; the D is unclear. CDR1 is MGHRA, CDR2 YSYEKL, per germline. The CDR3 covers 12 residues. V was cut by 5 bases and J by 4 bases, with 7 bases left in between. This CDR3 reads CASSIVADTQYF. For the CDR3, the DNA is TGCGCCAGCAGCATAGTTGCAGATACGCAGTATTTT.

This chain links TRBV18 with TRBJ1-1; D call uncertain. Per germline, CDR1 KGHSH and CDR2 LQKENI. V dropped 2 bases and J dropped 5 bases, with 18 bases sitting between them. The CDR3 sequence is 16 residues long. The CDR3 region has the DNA TGTGCCAGCTCACCAATCACAGTCGGCGCGGGGACTGAAGCTTTCTTT. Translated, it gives CASSPITVGAGTEAFF. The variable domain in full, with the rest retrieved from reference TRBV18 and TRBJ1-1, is NAGVMQNPRHLVRRRGQEARLRCSPMKGHSHVYWYRQLPEEGLKFMVYLQKENIIDESGMPKERFSAEFPKEGPSILRIQQVVRGDSAAYFCASSPITVGAGTEAFFGQGTRLTVV.

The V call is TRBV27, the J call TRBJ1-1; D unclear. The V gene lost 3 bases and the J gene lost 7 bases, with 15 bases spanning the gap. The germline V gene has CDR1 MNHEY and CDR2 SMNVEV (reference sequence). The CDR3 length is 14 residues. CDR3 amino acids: CASSFDPFGIEAFF. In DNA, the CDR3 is TGTGCCAGCAGTTTTGACCCCTTCGGGATTGAAGCTTTCTTT.

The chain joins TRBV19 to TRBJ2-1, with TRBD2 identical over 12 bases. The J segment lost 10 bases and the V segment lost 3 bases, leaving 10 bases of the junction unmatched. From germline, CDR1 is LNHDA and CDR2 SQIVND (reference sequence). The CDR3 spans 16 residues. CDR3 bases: TGTGCCAGTAGTATTAAAGGGCTAGCGGGGGGGGAGGAGCAGTTCTTC. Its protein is CASSIKGLAGGEEQFF.

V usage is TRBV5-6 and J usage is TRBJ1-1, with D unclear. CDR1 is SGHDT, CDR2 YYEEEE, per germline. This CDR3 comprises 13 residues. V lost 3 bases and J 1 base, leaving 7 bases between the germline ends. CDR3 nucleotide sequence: TGTGCCAGCAGCTCCGTCGGGAACACTGAAGCTTTCTTT. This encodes CASSSVGNTEAFF.

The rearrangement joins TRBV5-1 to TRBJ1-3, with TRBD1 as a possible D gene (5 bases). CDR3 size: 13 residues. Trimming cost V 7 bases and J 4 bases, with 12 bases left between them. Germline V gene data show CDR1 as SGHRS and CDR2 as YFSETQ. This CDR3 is CASPQGSGNTIYF. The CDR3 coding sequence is TGCGCCAGCCCCCAGGGATCCGGAAACACCATATATTTT.

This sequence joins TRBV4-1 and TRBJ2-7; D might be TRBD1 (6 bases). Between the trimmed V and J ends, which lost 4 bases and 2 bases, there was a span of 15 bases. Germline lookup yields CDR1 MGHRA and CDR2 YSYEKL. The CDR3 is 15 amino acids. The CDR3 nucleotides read TGCGCCAGCAGCCGGACCGGGACATCGACCTACGAGCAGTACTTC. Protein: CASSRTGTSTYEQYF.

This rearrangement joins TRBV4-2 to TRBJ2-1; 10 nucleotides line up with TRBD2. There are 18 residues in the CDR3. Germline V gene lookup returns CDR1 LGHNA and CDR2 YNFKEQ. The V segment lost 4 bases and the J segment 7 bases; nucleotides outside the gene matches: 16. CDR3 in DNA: TGTGCCAGCAGCCCCCTAAAGATCGGATCTAGCGGGAGAAATGAGCAGTTCTTC. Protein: CASSPLKIGSSGRNEQFF.

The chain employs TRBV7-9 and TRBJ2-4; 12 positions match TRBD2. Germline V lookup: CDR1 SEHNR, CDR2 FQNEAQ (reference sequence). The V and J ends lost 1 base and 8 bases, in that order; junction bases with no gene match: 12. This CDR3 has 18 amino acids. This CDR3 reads CASSLGTASGRAWDIQYF. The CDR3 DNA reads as TGTGCCAGCAGCTTAGGTACCGCTAGCGGGAGGGCCTGGGACATTCAGTACTTC.

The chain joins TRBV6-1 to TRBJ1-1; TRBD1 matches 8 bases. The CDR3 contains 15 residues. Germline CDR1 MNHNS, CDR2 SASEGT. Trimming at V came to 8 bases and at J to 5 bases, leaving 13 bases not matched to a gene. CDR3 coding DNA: TGTGCCAGCTCCCACTACAGGGGGGCAGAAACTGAAGCTTTCTTT. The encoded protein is CASSHYRGAETEAFF.

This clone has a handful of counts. DNA for the CDR3: TGTGCCAGCAGCCCCGGGACAAACTATGGCTACACCTTC. This encodes CASSPGTNYGYTF. This chain links TRBV25-1 with TRBJ1-2, with TRBD1 as a possible D gene (6 bases). V was clipped by 6 bases and J by 2 bases, with 10 bases between them. The V gene's germline CDR1 is MGHDK and CDR2 SYGVNS. This CDR3 spans 13 amino acids.

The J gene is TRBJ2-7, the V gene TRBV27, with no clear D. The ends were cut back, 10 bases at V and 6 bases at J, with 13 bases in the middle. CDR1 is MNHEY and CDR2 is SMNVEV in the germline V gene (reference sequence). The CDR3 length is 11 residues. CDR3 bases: TGTGCCACCGCGAGAGGTAGCGAGCAGTACTTC. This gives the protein CATARGSEQYF.

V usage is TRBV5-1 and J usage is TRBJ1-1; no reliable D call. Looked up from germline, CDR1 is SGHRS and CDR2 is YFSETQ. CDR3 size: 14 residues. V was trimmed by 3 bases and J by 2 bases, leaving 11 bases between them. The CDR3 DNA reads TGCGCCAGCAGCTCCCGAGAGGAAAACACTGAAGCTTTCTTT. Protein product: CASSSREENTEAFF.

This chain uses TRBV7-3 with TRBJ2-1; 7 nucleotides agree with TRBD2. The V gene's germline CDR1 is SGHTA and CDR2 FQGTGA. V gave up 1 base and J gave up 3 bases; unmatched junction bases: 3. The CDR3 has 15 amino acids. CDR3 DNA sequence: TGTGCCAGCAGCTTAAACACGGGGGGCTACAATGAGCAGTTCTTC. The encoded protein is CASSLNTGGYNEQFF.

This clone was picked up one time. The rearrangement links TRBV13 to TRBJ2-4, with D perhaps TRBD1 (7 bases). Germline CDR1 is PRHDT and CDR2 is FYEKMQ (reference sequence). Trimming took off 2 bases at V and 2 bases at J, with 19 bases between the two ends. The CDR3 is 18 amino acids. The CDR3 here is CASSLRAGGGVTKNIQYF. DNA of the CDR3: TGTGCCAGCAGCTTAAGGGCAGGGGGAGGCGTAACCAAAAACATTCAGTACTTC.